A selection of T cell receptor beta chains follows, all from one sample in a study of blood T cell repertoires in COVID-19. TCRdb keeps only in-frame clones here, not all; method: immunoSEQ multiplex PCR. The data contain 60,000 to 70,000 clones, 85% of them singletons. The sequencing sample was made of peripheral blood. The receptor source for this set is a man older than 75 with acute or convalescent COVID-19. The CDR3 runs from the conserved cysteine through the conserved F or W. The order of the fields is V gene, CDR3 length, J gene, CDR3 protein.

V gene: TRBV19; CDR3 length: 14; J gene: TRBJ1-4; CDR3 protein: CASGPDRGNEKLFF
V gene: TRBV4-3; CDR3 length: 14; J gene: TRBJ1-2; CDR3 protein: CASSQDPRGGGYTF
V gene: TRBV11-3; CDR3 length: 15; J gene: TRBJ2-7; CDR3 protein: CASSLEGQASYEQYF
V gene: TRBV28; CDR3 length: 15; J gene: TRBJ2-7; CDR3 protein: CASSSAGSSSYEQYF
V gene: TRBV13; CDR3 length: 15; J gene: TRBJ2-4; CDR3 protein: CASSLRAGGQNIQYF
V gene: TRBV11-1; CDR3 length: 15; J gene: TRBJ1-1; CDR3 protein: CASSGRVTANTEAFF
V gene: TRBV5-4; CDR3 length: 16; J gene: TRBJ2-3; CDR3 protein: CASSSGGTSGQDTQYF
V gene: TRBV6-5; CDR3 length: 15; J gene: TRBJ1-2; CDR3 protein: CASRPTGARGYGYTF
V gene: TRBV6-2/TRBV6-3; CDR3 length: 21; J gene: TRBJ2-2; CDR3 protein: CASSAPRDRVRWLRDTGELFF
V gene: TRBV6-5; CDR3 length: 12; J gene: TRBJ1-2; CDR3 protein: CASSYGGGGYTF
V gene: TRBV29-1; CDR3 length: 12; J gene: TRBJ1-2; CDR3 protein: CSVVRGGYGYTF
V gene: TRBV9; CDR3 length: 15; J gene: TRBJ1-5; CDR3 protein: CASSVGYGFDQPQHF
V gene: TRBV5-4; CDR3 length: 12; J gene: TRBJ2-1; CDR3 protein: CASSRGSNEQFF
V gene: TRBV2; CDR3 length: 15; J gene: TRBJ1-6; CDR3 protein: CASSDPQWSNSPLHF
V gene: TRBV24-1; CDR3 length: 15; J gene: TRBJ2-1; CDR3 protein: CATSDVSKGDNEQFF
V gene: TRBV5-5; CDR3 length: 13; J gene: TRBJ2-7; CDR3 protein: CASSLPGKNEQYF
V gene: TRBV7-9; CDR3 length: 11; J gene: TRBJ1-1; CDR3 protein: CASSLGGEAFF
V gene: TRBV10-3; CDR3 length: 16; J gene: TRBJ2-3; CDR3 protein: CAISFSSGASTDTQYF
V gene: TRBV4-2; CDR3 length: 16; J gene: TRBJ1-4; CDR3 protein: CASSLIRDRANEKLFF
V gene: TRBV7-9; CDR3 length: 13; J gene: TRBJ1-2; CDR3 protein: CASSLAQGNGYTF